These 16 T cell receptor beta chains originate from one sample sequenced in a study of blood T cell repertoires in COVID-19. This table comes from immunoSEQ multiplex PCR, and its TCRdb copy is limited to in-frame clones, with some not included. The table shows about 75,000 clones, with 85% to 90% occurring only once. Sequenced input: peripheral blood. Receptor source: a human donor in a cohort sampled during active COVID-19.

This CDR3 is CASSYRGLAGTDTQYF. In DNA, the CDR3 is TGTGCCAGCAGTTACAGAGGACTAGCGGGTACCGATACGCAGTATTTT. V and J are TRBV27 and TRBJ2-3, with TRBD2 identical over 11 bases. The CDR3 has 16 residues. V lost 4 bases to trimming and J lost 6 bases; unmatched junction nucleotides: 9. From germline, CDR1 is MNHEY and CDR2 SMNVEV (reference sequence).

V gene TRBV7-9 combines with J gene TRBJ2-2, with a possible D match to TRBD2 (5 bases). The CDR3 runs to 14 residues. The germline V gene encodes CDR1 SEHNR and CDR2 FQNEAQ (reference sequence). V shed 5 bases and J shed 5 bases, with 12 bases lying between them. The CDR3 spells CASSPLGVTGELFF. CDR3 bases: TGTGCCAGCAGCCCGCTCGGGGTAACCGGGGAGCTGTTTTTT.

The chain uses TRBV18 and TRBJ2-5; 13 bases map to TRBD2. Trimming cost V 3 bases and J 5 bases; bases outside gene matches: 12. Germline-derived CDR1 and CDR2 are KGHSH and LQKENI. This CDR3 region has 18 residues. The CDR3 loop reads CASSPGLAGPREGETQYF. CDR3 nucleotides: TGTGCCAGCTCACCGGGACTAGCGGGACCTAGAGAGGGGGAGACCCAGTACTTC.

This clone was observed a few times. V and J are TRBV5-4 and TRBJ2-7, with D uncertain. Germline V gene sequence: CDR1 SGHNT, CDR2 YYREEE (reference sequence). CDR3 length: 11 residues. Trimming removed 3 bases at V and 3 bases at J, with 4 bases between. The CDR3: CASSSFYEQYF. The CDR3 DNA follows: TGTGCCAGCAGCTCTTTCTACGAGCAGTACTTC.

The chain employs TRBV19 and TRBJ2-3; 9 bases agree with TRBD2. The germline CDR1 and CDR2 sequences are LNHDA and SQIVND (reference sequence). This CDR3 contains 17 residues. Losses at the gene ends were 3 bases for V and 5 bases for J; bases not matched to a gene: 12. CDR3 DNA: TGTGCCAGTAGTATGGTTTGGGCGGGAGGGCCAGGAGATACGCAGTATTTT. Protein: CASSMVWAGGPGDTQYF.

This rearrangement joins TRBV18 to TRBJ2-5, with a tentative D call TRBD2 (5 bases). V was trimmed by 0 bases and J by 5 bases, leaving 10 bases between them. This CDR3 has 14 amino acids. The germline CDR1 and CDR2 sequences are KGHSH and LQKENI. CDR3 sequence (DNA): TGTGCCAGCTCACCACCGACGGGGTGGGAGACCCAGTACTTC. Its translation is CASSPPTGWETQYF.

This chain uses TRBV2 with TRBJ2-1; perhaps TRBD1 as D (5 bases). The V end lost 5 bases, the J end lost 8 bases, and 16 bases lay between the germline ends. Per the germline V gene, CDR1 is SNHLY and CDR2 is FYNNEI. This CDR3 comprises 14 residues. As DNA, the CDR3 is TGTGCCAGCAGTTTCGTAGGGGCGGTCGATGAGCAGTTCTTC. Translation gives CASSFVGAVDEQFF.

This clone was recorded at least ten times. The same CDR3 arises from other DNA sequences in this sample as well. The CDR3 protein is CASSHGGLEQYF. In DNA, the CDR3 is TGTGCCAGCAGCCACGGGGGGCTGGAGCAGTACTTC. V and J are TRBV3-1 (or the pseudogene TRBV3-2) and TRBJ2-7; perhaps TRBD2 as D (7 bases). Germline V gene lookup returns CDR1 LGHDT and CDR2 YNNKEL (reference sequence). V lost 3 bases, J lost 7 bases, and 10 bases lay in between. This CDR3 is built from 12 residues.

This clone appeared once. V usage is TRBV6-6 and J usage is TRBJ1-5; D uncertain. In germline, CDR1 is MNHNY, CDR2 SVGAGI (reference sequence). The CDR3 consists of 13 residues. V was clipped by 2 bases and J by 7 bases, with 9 bases between them. The CDR3 DNA reads TGTGCCAGCAGTTACGCGGGTGAACAGCCCCAGCATTTT. Translation gives CASSYAGEQPQHF.

This clone has just one count. The chain employs TRBV6-5 and TRBJ2-2; 8 bases line up with TRBD2. Germline V gene data show CDR1 as MNHEY and CDR2 as SVGAGI. The length of the CDR3 is 15 residues. The V segment lost 6 bases and the J segment 8 bases; nucleotides outside the gene matches: 11. The CDR3 nucleotides are TGTGCCAGCAGACCGAACGGGGGGGCCGTGGGGGAGCTGTTTTTT. Translated, it gives CASRPNGGAVGELFF.

V and J are TRBV5-1 and TRBJ2-1, with TRBD2 identical over 13 bases. This CDR3 has 14 amino acids. The germline CDR1 and CDR2 sequences are SGHRS and YFSETQ. The ends lost 9 bases at V and 3 bases at J; junction bases unmatched: 3. The CDR3 region is CATRLAGGYNEQFF. The CDR3 DNA follows: TGCGCCACCCGACTAGCGGGGGGCTACAATGAGCAGTTCTTC.

V gene TRBV5-6 combines with J gene TRBJ1-5; 7 bases line up with TRBD1. J lost 6 bases, V lost 2 bases, and 5 bases had no gene match. CDR1 is SGHDT and CDR2 is YYEEEE in the germline V gene. This CDR3 has 14 residues. The CDR3 sequence is CASSFQGVTQPQHF. The CDR3 coding sequence is TGTGCCAGCAGCTTCCAGGGGGTCACTCAGCCCCAGCATTTT.

The J gene is TRBJ2-7, the V gene TRBV5-6; 11 bases line up with TRBD1. This CDR3 has 16 amino acids. Germline V gene lookup returns CDR1 SGHDT and CDR2 YYEEEE. Trimming took 4 bases from V and 1 from J; bases not matched to a gene: 7. CDR3 in amino acids: CASSQLRDRGSYEQYF. CDR3 in DNA: TGTGCCAGCAGCCAACTCCGGGACAGGGGGTCCTACGAGCAGTACTTC.

CDR3: CASSQSGPDTQYF. Written as DNA, the CDR3 is TGTGCCAGCAGCCAAAGCGGTCCAGATACGCAGTATTTT. V and J are TRBV7-3 and TRBJ2-3; weak D call: TRBD2 (5 bases). CDR1 is SGHTA, CDR2 FQGTGA, per germline. V lost 5 bases, J lost 4 bases, and 10 bases lay in between. The CDR3 runs 13 residues.

The CDR3 sequence is CASSLFSAGAYEQYF. The CDR3 nucleotides read TGTGCCAGCAGCTTATTTTCAGCGGGGGCCTACGAGCAGTACTTC. The V and J genes are TRBV7-9 and TRBJ2-7, with 8 bases matching TRBD2. J lost 2 bases, V lost 2 bases, and 5 bases had no gene match. The V gene's germline CDR1 is SEHNR and CDR2 FQNEAQ (reference sequence). The CDR3 is 15 residues long.

The chain has TRBV5-1 and TRBJ2-1; TRBD2 is a possible D gene (6 bases). V was cut by 4 bases and J by 8 bases, with 16 bases left in between. The CDR3 has 14 residues. CDR1 is SGHRS and CDR2 is YFSETQ in the germline V gene. CDR3 nucleotides: TGCGCCAGCAGCCGGGGTGGGGCTAGCGATGAGCAGTTCTTC. It yields the protein CASSRGGASDEQFF.